This TCR beta chain comes out of a study of identifying expanded T cells in peripheral blood. Study-level points and caveats: Over approximately two and four weeks, about 17 and 20 clones changed, versus 1.2 between replicates. Approximately two-week clone count variance significantly increased as total template count grew.

Comments on this clone: As yet, its antigen is unknown.

Data came from immunoSEQ multiplex PCR; TCRdb stores just in-frame clones and leaves some out. The sample yields 75,000 to 100,000 clones, approximately 90% seen once. V shed 4 bases, J shed 4 bases, and the junction held 10 bases outside the gene matches. The germline CDR1 and CDR2 sequences are SGDLS and YYNGEE. The CDR3 sequence is 16 residues long. Healthy donors had no documented immune events, such as infections, while sampled. J is TRBJ2-1 and V is TRBV9; 8 nucleotides line up with TRBD2. The sequence was collected from a person aged 18 to 69 in good health. Specimen: blood. CDR3 protein: CASSHQGSGRYNEQFF. The CDR3 nucleotides are TGTGCCAGCAGCCACCAGGGAAGCGGGAGATACAATGAGCAGTTCTTC.